The rows below give T cell receptor beta chains drawn from one sample of a study of shared clonotypes between healthy human individuals. Some clones are missing from TCRdb's copy, which holds only in-frame ones; the method was immunoSEQ multiplex PCR. The data hold roughly 1 million clones, with approximately 68% observed a single time. The sequencing sample was made of memory CD4+ T cells sorted from blood. The source is a young man in good health. Both conserved end residues are trimmed from each CDR3. A D gene is named only where the DNA matches it firmly. Only some rows state a clone size, as once, few, many or a class for expanded clones.

NA | NA | TRBJ1-1 | TRBV7-2 | ASSLSGNFPEVAF
NA | TRBD2 | TRBJ2-1 | TRBV7-2 | ASWLGLAVSSYNEQF
NA | TRBD2 | TRBJ2-3 | TRBV4-3 | ASSQGGGIPVTDTQY
NA | NA | TRBJ2-7 | TRBV11-2 | ASSLGSTGSYEQY
NA | TRBD1 | TRBJ1-2 | TRBV2 | ASSDPGQGGYGYT
NA | NA | TRBJ1-5 | TRBV10-3 | AIRNGTSNQPQH
NA | NA | TRBJ1-1 | TRBV7-2 | ASSQKGGTEAF
NA | NA | TRBJ2-7 | TRBV4-3 | ASSQGGDSSYEQY
NA | TRBD1 | TRBJ2-7 | TRBV7-9 | ASSLGRGREQY
once | TRBD2 | TRBJ2-3 | TRBV11-3 | ASSLGTSGGVDTQY
NA | TRBD1 | TRBJ2-7 | TRBV9 | ASSSAGTGREQY
once | NA | TRBJ1-3 | TRBV9 | ASSGGHGTGNTIY
few | TRBD1 | TRBJ2-3 | TRBV14 | ASSQGTVASTDTQY
NA | NA | TRBJ2-3 | TRBV14 | ASSSGLVQY
NA | NA | TRBJ2-3 | TRBV6-5 | ASRMSGGDTQY
NA | NA | TRBJ1-1 | TRBV6-1 | AIRRENTEAF
once | NA | TRBJ1-4 | TRBV15 | ATSSGRVNEKLF
many | NA | TRBJ1-6 | TRBV6-1 | ASSKLSGDNSPLH
few | NA | TRBJ2-3 | TRBV7-9 | ASSLGSEGDTQY
NA | NA | TRBJ2-1 | TRBV27 | ASSVERGTEQF
once | NA | TRBJ2-2 | TRBV5-1 | ASSLATGGGNTGELF
NA | TRBD1 | TRBJ2-7 | TRBV7-8 | ASSQGALYEQY
NA | TRBD1 | TRBJ1-1 | TRBV6-6 | ATKDREGGYTEAF
NA | NA | TRBJ2-5 | TRBV18 | ASTRVYQETQY
NA | NA | TRBJ1-2 | TRBV14 | ASSQGRSYGYT
once | TRBD2 | TRBJ2-3 | TRBV5-1 | ASTLTSGGAYTQY
NA | NA | TRBJ1-5 | TRBV28 | ASIGRVANQPQH
NA | NA | TRBJ1-4 | TRBV6-5 | ASSYSWQSNEKLF
NA | NA | TRBJ1-1 | TRBV6-5 | ASSNNRALAF
NA | NA | TRBJ1-1 | TRBV7-2 | ASSLVPGNTEAF
NA | NA | TRBJ2-3 | TRBV11-2 | ASSLMGGSTDTQY
NA | NA | TRBJ2-3 | TRBV7-6 | ASSRFGGTDTQY
NA | NA | TRBJ2-7 | TRBV4-3 | ASSQDTGSDYEQY
NA | NA | TRBJ1-3 | TRBV30 | AWSVLLGKAGNTIY
NA | TRBD1 | TRBJ1-1 | TRBV29-1 | SVGRGLTEAF
few | NA | TRBJ2-3 | TRBV21-1 | ASSGRTSGRSSTDTQY
NA | NA | TRBJ2-5 | TRBV5-8 | ASSLAGGTQY
NA | NA | TRBJ2-7 | TRBV6-5 | ASSYSSRTLSQY
few | NA | TRBJ1-1 | TRBV7-9 | ASSPEGMTEAF
NA | NA | TRBJ2-5 | TRBV11-2 | ASSLGQETQY
NA | NA | TRBJ2-1 | TRBV5-6 | ASSNGTRLVEQF
NA | NA | TRBJ1-6 | TRBV6-1 | ASSGGGPPDWGH
NA | NA | TRBJ2-5 | TRBV5-4 | ASSPHNQETQY
NA | TRBD2 | TRBJ2-5 | TRBV7-7 | ASSLGSGGLAGETQY
NA | NA | TRBJ1-2 | TRBV6-5 | ASSDVLSRYT
NA | NA | TRBJ2-5 | TRBV10-1 | ASSPSVGKTQY
NA | TRBD2 | TRBJ2-7 | TRBV4-3 | ASSQDFAGGREQY
NA | TRBD2 | TRBJ2-3 | TRBV5-6 | ASSGLAGGIDTQY